A single sample gave rise to the 16 T cell receptor beta chains below, sequenced in a study of blood T cell repertoires in COVID-19. The data were produced by immunoSEQ multiplex PCR, yet TCRdb's version contains in-frame clones alone and is incomplete. This table has about 260,000 clones, 75% to 90% appearing once. Source material: peripheral blood. The receptors come from a man between 25 and 39 years old with active or convalescent COVID-19.

This chain links TRBV5-5 with TRBJ2-7, with 7 nucleotides matching TRBD1. Germline CDR1 is SGHKS and CDR2 is YYEKEE (reference sequence). The junction had 3 bases not matched to a gene; V was cut back by 7 bases and J by 2 bases. This CDR3 region has 12 residues. The CDR3 DNA sequence: TGTGCCAGCTTGGACAGGACCTACGAGCAGTACTTC. Its protein product is CASLDRTYEQYF.

V and J are TRBV4-1 and TRBJ2-6; 11 bases are shared with TRBD2. The CDR3 loop spans 19 amino acids. With 1 base clipped from V and 0 bases from J, the junction kept 5 bases outside the gene matches. CDR1 MGHRA and CDR2 YSYEKL come from the germline V gene. CDR3 nucleotides: TGCGCCAGCAGCCAAGGGAGACTAGCGGGGAGCTCTGGGGCCAACGTCCTGACTTTC. Its translation is CASSQGRLAGSSGANVLTF.

The chain joins TRBV6-1 to TRBJ2-7, with a possible D match to TRBD1 (7 bases). The germline CDR1 and CDR2 sequences are MNHNS and SASEGT. V was cut by 1 base and J by 4 bases, with 14 bases left in between. There are 15 residues in the CDR3. CDR3 DNA: TGTGCCAGCAGTGAAGGGAGGGGGCCCCCATACGAGCAGTACTTC. The encoded protein is CASSEGRGPPYEQYF.

This sequence joins TRBV7-9 and TRBJ1-6, with no clear D. V lost 4 bases, J lost 7 bases, and 8 bases lay in between. This CDR3 region has 13 residues. Germline loops: CDR1 SEHNR, CDR2 FQNEAQ (reference sequence). The CDR3: CASSSPTNSPLHF. The CDR3 nucleotides read TGTGCCAGCAGCTCACCCACAAATTCACCCCTCCACTTT.

The chain couples TRBV5-1 to TRBJ2-3; possible D gene TRBD1, 6 bases. V lost 0 bases and J lost 0, with 14 bases in between. Germline V CDR1 and CDR2: SGHRS, YFSETQ. The CDR3 sequence is 17 residues long. Here the CDR3 DNA reads TGCGCCAGCAGCTTGGCCGTCAGGGGCACTAGCACAGATACGCAGTATTTT. Translated: CASSLAVRGTSTDTQYF.

CDR3 in amino acids: CASSLDQGDQETQYF. The CDR3 DNA follows: TGTGCCAGCAGCTTGGACCAGGGTGATCAAGAGACCCAGTACTTC. This rearrangement joins TRBV5-4 to TRBJ2-5, with TRBD1 as a possible D gene (5 bases). This CDR3 region has 15 residues. CDR1 is SGHNT, CDR2 YYREEE, per germline (reference sequence). V lost 0 bases and J 2 bases, leaving 11 bases between the germline ends.

The rearrangement uses TRBV25-1 and TRBJ2-2; 9 positions match TRBD1. This CDR3 contains 17 residues. Germline V lookup: CDR1 MGHDK, CDR2 SYGVNS. Trimming at V came to 3 bases and at J to 5 bases, leaving 10 bases not matched to a gene. CDR3 loop: CASSDFPGQGSTGELFF. In DNA form, the CDR3 reads TGTGCCAGCAGTGATTTTCCGGGACAGGGAAGTACCGGGGAGCTGTTTTTT.

The J gene is TRBJ2-7, the V gene TRBV4-3; 11 bases fit TRBD1. The CDR3 totals 14 residues. Losses at the gene ends were 3 bases for V and 3 bases for J; bases not matched to a gene: 1. The germline V gene has CDR1 LGHNA and CDR2 YSLEER. For the CDR3, the DNA is TGCGCCAGCAGCCAGGACAGGGGGCTCTACGAGCAGTACTTC. Its protein is CASSQDRGLYEQYF.

The chain employs TRBV5-6 and TRBJ2-7; 10 nucleotides align to TRBD1. V gave up 3 bases and J gave up 1 base; unmatched junction bases: 10. Germline loops: CDR1 SGHDT, CDR2 YYEEEE. This CDR3 has 17 amino acids. The CDR3 DNA is TGTGCCAGCAGCTCGCAACGCGGACAGGGGGGATCCTACGAGCAGTACTTC. Its translation: CASSSQRGQGGSYEQYF.

This chain uses TRBV7-2 with TRBJ2-1; the match to TRBD2 covers 12 bases. This CDR3 region has 14 residues. From germline, CDR1 is SGHTA and CDR2 FQGNSA. After removal of 8 bases from V and 7 bases from J, the junction contained 6 bases not matched to a gene. CDR3 sequence reads: CASSLAGGMNEQFF. Here the CDR3 DNA reads TGTGCCAGCTCGCTAGCGGGGGGGATGAATGAGCAGTTCTTC.

This chain links TRBV6-1 with TRBJ1-4; no clear D gene. The germline V gene has CDR1 MNHNS and CDR2 SASEGT. Trimming shortened V by 1 base and J by 6 bases, and 15 bases separated the two germline ends. This CDR3 comprises 16 residues. The CDR3 protein is CASSEGARYGYEKLFF. CDR3 bases: TGTGCCAGCAGTGAAGGAGCTCGATACGGGTATGAAAAACTGTTTTTT.

The J gene is TRBJ2-7, the V gene TRBV13; TRBD2 might be the D (7 bases). The V gene's germline CDR1 is PRHDT and CDR2 FYEKMQ (reference sequence). Trimming removed 3 bases at V and 1 base at J, with 10 bases between. This CDR3 has 14 residues. The CDR3 nucleotides read TGTGCCAGCAGCTTGGGGGGGCAATCCTACGAGCAGTACTTC. This codes for CASSLGGQSYEQYF.

This chain joins TRBV29-1 and TRBJ2-2; possible D gene TRBD1, 6 bases. The germline gives CDR1 SQVTM, CDR2 ANQGSEA. The CDR3 is made up of 14 amino acids. V was trimmed by 0 bases and J by 3 bases, leaving 8 bases between them. This CDR3 reads CSVEEQGYTGELFF. The CDR3 bases are TGCAGCGTTGAAGAACAGGGTTACACCGGGGAGCTGTTTTTT.

The rearrangement joins TRBV4-1 to TRBJ1-5; no clear D gene. In germline, CDR1 is MGHRA, CDR2 YSYEKL. This CDR3 has 14 amino acids. Trimming cost V 4 bases and J 2 bases, with 9 bases left between them. The CDR3 spells CASSLDTGNQPQHF. The CDR3 DNA follows: TGCGCCAGCAGCCTCGACACGGGCAATCAGCCCCAGCATTTT.

V gene TRBV3-1 (or the pseudogene TRBV3-2) combines with J gene TRBJ1-2, with TRBD1 as a possible D gene (6 bases). The CDR3 spans 14 residues. From germline, CDR1 is LGHDT and CDR2 YNNKEL (reference sequence). The germline V and J ends were trimmed by 4 bases and 2 bases, with 11 bases remaining between them. The CDR3 DNA is TGTGCCAGCAGCCGGAAGACAGGAAACTATGGCTACACCTTC. Amino acids: CASSRKTGNYGYTF.

The CDR3 is CASSQMFGGPYSPLHF. CDR3 sequence (DNA): TGTGCCAGCAGCCAAATGTTTGGCGGCCCCTATTCACCCCTCCACTTT. The chain is built from TRBV3-1 (or the pseudogene TRBV3-2) and TRBJ1-6; D gene uncertain. CDR3 length equals 16 residues. Germline values: CDR1 LGHDT, CDR2 YNNKEL (reference sequence). The V gene lost 2 bases and the J gene lost 8 bases, with 16 bases spanning the gap.